This entry is about one T cell receptor beta chain. This sample is part of a study of cytomegalovirus exposure and HLA in healthy donors. Profiled with immunoSEQ multiplex PCR; TCRdb holds only in-frame clones, not every one. This sample carries under 250,000 clones, 83% of them seen once, and the ten largest clones take less than 7%. V shed 7 bases and J shed 1 base, with 13 bases lying between them. Germline-derived CDR1 and CDR2 are SQVTM and ANQGSEA. The CDR3 length is 13 residues. This TCR was sampled from a woman under 30 in good health and CMV-seronegative. Sequences were obtained from PBMCs. The rearrangement joins TRBV29-1 to TRBJ1-1; D not resolved. CDR3: CSALSTWNTEAFF. The CDR3 DNA reads as TGCAGCGCACTATCTACGTGGAACACTGAAGCTTTCTTT.